This TCR beta chain was identified in a study of shared clonotypes between healthy human individuals. Overall study findings and caveats: Sequencing of the sorted subsets was shown by rarefaction to be incomplete despite large depth. With a handful of donors compared, 4% to 5.5% of naive CD4 clonotypes were shared. The represented genetic and exposure-history diversity was limited by the small number of donors. Blood was the sole source, and tissue repertoires probably differ.

From germline, CDR1 is LNHDA and CDR2 SQIVND (reference sequence). The CDR3 is made up of 12 amino acids. Trimming removed 6 bases from V and 6 bases from J, with 12 bases in between. Only CD45RO-negative cells positively selected for CCR7 counted as naive CD8 cells, so terminally differentiated effector memory CD45RA+ cells were excluded. Profiled with immunoSEQ multiplex PCR; TCRdb holds only in-frame clones, not every one. The sample shows about 2 million clones, about 95% of them seen only once. Regarding this clone: The antigen remains undetermined.

The material sequenced was naive CD8+ T cells sorted from blood. The source of this sequence is a man younger than 35 in good health. This chain joins TRBV19 and TRBJ2-7, with unresolved D. In DNA form, the CDR3 reads TGTGCCAGTAGAGGTAGAGGTCTCGAGCAGTACTTC. Its translation: CASRGRGLEQYF.